The T cell receptor (beta chain) described here comes from a study of blood T cell repertoires in COVID-19. Study summary: The study drew acute and convalescent COVID-19 samples from the United States, Italy and Spain.

The data were produced by immunoSEQ multiplex PCR, yet TCRdb's version contains in-frame clones alone and is incomplete. This repertoire shows about 300,000 clones, around nine tenths found once; its top ten account for roughly 4.8%. This clone occurred once. Germline loops: CDR1 SGHRS, CDR2 YFSETQ. J was trimmed by 1 base and V by 4 bases; bases with no gene match: 6. The CDR3 totals 15 residues. Sample: peripheral blood. The chain is built from TRBV5-1 and TRBJ2-3, with TRBD2 identical over 7 bases. The clonotype comes from a man in his forties with acute or convalescent COVID-19. The CDR3 region has the DNA TGCGCCAGCAGCACCCTAGCGGAGGGCACAGATACGCAGTATTTT. Residues: CASSTLAEGTDTQYF.